The following is a TCR beta chain sequence with its context. What it binds is not known. V gave up 8 bases and J gave up 0 bases, with 13 bases separating them. The CDR3 has 14 amino acids. CDR1 is KGHSH and CDR2 is LQKENI in the germline V gene. TCRdb independently ran MiXCR on the multiplex PCR reads; one entry per CDR3 protein. The profile shows over 20,000 distinct CDR3 sequences, under 30% of them singletons. This record belongs to a study of breast tumors, draining lymph nodes, adjacent tissues. Findings of the study overall: Compared with lymph nodes, tumors were less diverse; compared with nontumor tissue, more. Tumor T cell lymph node origin was a supported hypothesis, not proven.

The sequenced material came from breast tumor tissue. This sequence joins TRBV18 and TRBJ1-1, with D perhaps matching TRBD1 (6 bases). The receptor was isolated from a female donor with breast cancer. Some clones in this sample may be carry-over from other donors' samples. Written as DNA, the CDR3 is TGTGCCAGCACAGTGCAGGGGATGAACACTGAAGCTTTCTTT. It is translated as CASTVQGMNTEAFF.